This TCR beta chain was retrieved from a study of T cell responses to AZD1222 COVID-19 vaccine. Whole-study context: Second-dose timings of about 4 or about 12 weeks were pooled.

CDR1 and CDR2 (germline): MNHEY, SMNVEV (reference sequence). This CDR3 has 15 residues. Germline trimming cut 5 bases from V and 2 bases from J; bases unmatched to any gene: 6. Repertoires were generated with immunoSEQ multiplex PCR, while TCRdb's copy carries only in-frame clones and drops some. The data show some 150,000 clones, 85% to 95% seen once. With regard to this clone: Antigen specificity is unknown.

Study-wide points: White British people made up most donors, females outnumbered males, and clonal diversity was possibly underestimated. Rises in breadth and depth of Spike-specific TCRs came after two AZD1222 doses.

The chain recombines TRBV27 with TRBJ1-3; 7 bases align to TRBD1. Sequences were derived from peripheral blood, sampled on day 0 of AZD1222 vaccination. The TCR sequence derives from an adult in good health. The CDR3 bases are TGTGCCAGCAGTCTCGCAGGACAGGCTGGAAACACCATATATTTT. This translates into CASSLAGQAGNTIYF.